This T cell receptor beta chain was documented in a study of T-cell memory formation after mild COVID-19. With constant-segment primers, 5'RACE yielded cDNA libraries of TCR alpha and TCR beta that carried sample barcodes and UMIs. TCRdb re-called the 5' RACE reads with MiXCR, one entry per CDR3 protein. Of around 370,000 distinct CDR3 sequences listed, under 25% are singletons. This clonotype was seen only a few times. The receptor was isolated from an adult woman who had mild COVID-19 (a few samples of this study predate the infection). Cell type and time point are not known. Input material: PBMCs or a T cell subset sorted from them (not recorded which).

The CDR3 loop reads CASSPIRQGRSSGANVLTF. CDR3 in DNA: TGTGCCAGCAGTCCAATTCGACAGGGCCGAAGCTCTGGGGCCAACGTCCTGACTTTC. The rearrangement joins TRBV12-3 or TRBV12-4 to TRBJ2-6, with 7 bases aligning to TRBD1. V lost 5 bases, J lost 0 bases, and 13 bases stayed unmatched. The CDR3 is 19 amino acids.